This T cell receptor beta chain stems from a study of T cell responses to AZD1222 COVID-19 vaccine. About the research overall: Second-dose intervals of approximately 4 or approximately 12 weeks were pooled. Study-wide results and limits: At 160-218 and 743-854, vaccine-associated CD4 TCRs were dominant, and they spanned spike. Baseline testing showed seropositivity in only six AZD1222 recipients.

This clone has a single count. Its target is unknown. CDR1 and CDR2 (germline): KGHDR, SFDVKD. The CDR3 runs to 16 residues. V dropped 2 bases and J dropped 5; count of bases not matched to a gene: 9. Repertoires were generated with immunoSEQ multiplex PCR, while TCRdb's copy carries only in-frame clones and drops some. The sample lists 84,000 or so clones; approximately 86% were seen once. This receptor was taken from an adult in good health. This material consisted of peripheral blood, taken on day 0 of AZD1222 vaccination. The V and J genes are TRBV24-1 and TRBJ2-5; 8 bases match TRBD1. The DNA for the CDR3 is TGTGCCACCAGTGATTCCTTCGGACAGGGAGATGAGACCCAGTACTTC. This encodes CATSDSFGQGDETQYF.